The clone carrying this T cell receptor (beta chain) was seen more than once but under ten times. What it binds is not known. The source of the sample is a study of blood T cells in healthy people across ages. Overall study findings and caveats: Total diversity from one million sequenced T cells was likely underestimated.

Alongside a J-beta primer mix, a sample-barcoded 5' primer served in a second PCR lasting about 7 to 12 cycles. The template-switch adaptor, which had 12 random nucleotides, put a tag on each cDNA molecule. A minimum of 2.5 million CDR3-containing paired-end reads was obtained for each sample. TCRdb redid the calling of the 5' RACE reads with MiXCR, one entry per CDR3 protein. Among some 710,000 distinct CDR3 sequences listed, 46% were seen once. The amount of total RNA extracted per sample was at least 5 micrograms. This CDR3 region has 15 residues. Per the germline V gene, CDR1 is SNHLY and CDR2 is FYNNEI. Trimming cost V 8 bases and J 7 bases; bases outside gene matches: 14.

What was sequenced was blood. The rearrangement joins TRBV2 to TRBJ2-7, with TRBD2 matching over 10 bases. The origin of this receptor is a man older than 75 in good health. DNA of the CDR3: TGTGCCAGCTCAGCACTAGCGGGGATGACTGGGGAGCAGTACTTC. Protein sequence: CASSALAGMTGEQYF.